A single sample is the source of the 27 T cell receptor beta chains below, sequenced in a study of T-cell reconstitution after alpha-beta-depleted transplantation in children. Whole-study results and caveats: One year after transplant, T-cell counts and diversity came mostly from newly produced T cells.

Their antigens are not known. Researchers prepared the TCRbeta library using unique molecular identifiers, the study reports. Using its own MiXCR run on the PCR reads, TCRdb lists one record per CDR3 protein. The sample lists about 290,000 distinct CDR3 sequences, less than 9.5% seen once, with approximately 9% in the top ten. The sample here was peripheral blood, taken 360 days after TCRalphabeta/CD19-depleted stem cell transplant. The receptors originated from a female patient between 2 and 15 years old who had a stem cell transplant for Fanconi anemia, so the T cells may come from the graft donor.

The chain is built from TRBV12-3 or TRBV12-4 and TRBJ2-6, with D tentatively TRBD1 (6 bases). V lost 3 bases, J lost 2 bases, and 20 bases lay in between. The CDR3 consists of 19 residues. The CDR3 DNA is TGTGCCAGCAGTTTTACTGTGGGCCCTCAGGGGCCTGGGGCCAACGTCCTGACTTTC. Amino acid sequence: CASSFTVGPQGPGANVLTF.

This clonotype turned up a few times. V and J are TRBV20-1 and TRBJ2-7; the D gene is possibly TRBD1 (7 bases). The CDR3 is made up of 13 amino acids. Germline V lookup: CDR1 DFQATT, CDR2 SNEGSKA (reference sequence). V lost 6 bases, J lost 1 base, and 13 bases lay in between. This chain's CDR3 is CSAPGDSSYEQYV. The DNA for the CDR3 is TGCAGTGCCCCGGGGGACAGTTCCTACGAGCAGTACGTC.

This clonotype was seen many times. The CDR3 sequence is CAISVVEGEQFF. Here the CDR3 DNA reads TGTGCCATCAGTGTGGTAGAGGGTGAGCAGTTCTTC. The chain links TRBV10-3 to TRBJ2-1; the D gene is possibly TRBD2 (5 bases). Germline CDR1 reads ENHRY; CDR2 reads SYGVKD. Trimming removed 4 bases from V and 9 bases from J, with 10 bases in between. The CDR3 has 12 amino acids.

This chain uses TRBV6-2 or TRBV6-3 with TRBJ2-7, with 10 bases identical to TRBD2. There are 14 residues in the CDR3. V gave up 6 bases and J gave up 1 base; unmatched junction bases: 3. Germline loops: CDR1 MNHEY, CDR2 SVGEGT. The CDR3 here is CASRRTSGSYEQYF. CDR3 sequence (DNA): TGTGCCAGCAGAAGGACTAGCGGTTCCTACGAGCAGTACTTC.

There are many counts of this clonotype. The CDR3 DNA follows: TGTGCCAGCAGTTACTCGGCAGGGGCCCCAGCTTTCTTT. Its translation: CASSYSAGAPAFF. The V gene is TRBV6-6, the J gene TRBJ1-1, with D maybe TRBD1 (6 bases). Germline values: CDR1 MNHNY, CDR2 SVGAGI (reference sequence). The CDR3 runs to 13 residues. Trimming left V 0 bases short and J 10 bases short, with 12 bases between.

The rearrangement joins TRBV2 to TRBJ2-2; D gene uncertain. The V end was cut by 2 bases, the J end by 4 bases, with 20 bases between. There are 18 residues in the CDR3. Per the germline V gene, CDR1 is SNHLY and CDR2 is FYNNEI. CDR3 sequence reads: CASSENRLAGGITGELFF. The CDR3 nucleotides read TGTGCCAGCAGTGAAAATAGGTTGGCAGGTGGGATCACCGGGGAGCTGTTTTTT.

At least ten counts were recorded for this clonotype. The rearrangement links TRBV29-1 to TRBJ1-1; TRBD1 agrees at 8 bases. Trimming cost V 0 bases and J 1 base; bases outside gene matches: 7. CDR3 length equals 16 residues. Germline-derived CDR1 and CDR2 are SQVTM and ANQGSEA. The CDR3 nucleotides are TGCAGCGTTGAAGATCGTAGTGACAGGGGGAACACTGAAGCTTTCTTT. Translating gives CSVEDRSDRGNTEAFF.

This rearrangement joins TRBV12-3 or TRBV12-4 to TRBJ1-6, with unresolved D. The CDR3 totals 14 residues. Trimming took off 3 bases at V and 6 bases at J, with 9 bases between the two ends. CDR3 sequence: CASSLFVVNSPLHF. In nucleotides, the CDR3 is TGTGCCAGCAGTTTGTTTGTCGTTAATTCACCCCTCCACTTT.

In its sample, this clonotype was seen many times. The genes are TRBV12-3 or TRBV12-4 and TRBJ1-1; D remains ambiguous. Trimming left V 2 bases short and J 4 bases short, with 8 bases between. This CDR3 has 13 residues. CDR3 amino acids: CASSLRVATEAFF. DNA for the CDR3: TGTGCCAGCAGTTTACGGGTGGCCACTGAAGCTTTCTTT.

This clonotype came up many times. V and J are TRBV5-1 and TRBJ2-1; TRBD2 aligns across 9 bases. Looked up from germline, CDR1 is SGHRS and CDR2 is YFSETQ. The CDR3 sequence is 15 residues long. V trimming: 3 bases; J trimming: 2 bases; junction bases outside the gene matches: 3. The CDR3 is CASSSLAGTYNEQFF. For the CDR3, the DNA is TGCGCCAGCAGCTCGCTAGCGGGAACCTACAATGAGCAGTTCTTC.

This clonotype was detected many times. The rearrangement uses TRBV7-8 and TRBJ2-5, with no clear D. Germline V gene sequence: CDR1 SGHVS, CDR2 FQNEAQ. This CDR3 has 16 residues. The V end lost 5 bases, the J end lost 2 bases, and 18 bases lay between the germline ends. This chain's CDR3 is CASSLLGSRSQETQYF. In DNA, the CDR3 is TGTGCCAGCAGCCTGCTTGGATCGAGGAGTCAAGAGACCCAGTACTTC.

This clonotype was found many times. The chain has TRBV5-6 and TRBJ2-5; D gene uncertain. V shed 0 bases and J shed 2 bases, with 11 bases lying between them. In germline, CDR1 is SGHDT, CDR2 YYEEEE. The CDR3 contains 15 residues. This CDR3 reads CASSLVWNPQETQYF. DNA of the CDR3: TGTGCCAGCAGCTTGGTTTGGAACCCTCAAGAGACCCAGTACTTC.

This clonotype has at least ten counts. The chain links TRBV6-1 to TRBJ1-1; tentative D call: TRBD1 (5 bases). Trimming took off 7 bases at V and 11 bases at J, with 20 bases between the two ends. This CDR3 is 13 amino acids long. Germline V gives CDR1 MNHNS, CDR2 SASEGT. CDR3 DNA sequence: TGTGCCAGCACCAGAGAACTTCAGGGAGAGGCTTTCTTT. It is translated as CASTRELQGEAFF.

This clonotype has a count of ten or more. The chain has TRBV5-1 and TRBJ2-7; TRBD2 matches 10 bases. CDR3 length: 17 amino acids. The V gene end was trimmed by 1 base and the J gene end by 2 bases; junction bases not matched to a gene: 9. CDR1 and CDR2 (germline): SGHRS, YFSETQ. For the CDR3, the DNA is TGCGCCAGCAGCTTGCTTGTAGCGGGGGGCCGAGCCTACGAGCAGTACTTC. This encodes CASSLLVAGGRAYEQYF.

The table lists this clonotype with many counts. This chain joins TRBV4-2 and TRBJ2-5, with 7 bases lining up with TRBD1. CDR3 size: 14 residues. Germline assignment: CDR1 LGHNA and CDR2 YNFKEQ. With V trimmed by 5 bases and J by 5 bases, 8 bases remained unmatched. CDR3 amino acids: CASSSSGQPETQYF. In DNA, the CDR3 is TGTGCCAGCAGCTCTTCGGGACAGCCGGAGACCCAGTACTTC.

In this sample, this clonotype turned up a few times. The gene calls are TRBV11-1 and TRBJ2-2, with unresolved D. CDR3 length: 18 residues. Trimming removed 1 base from V and 4 bases from J, with 19 bases in between. Germline CDR1 reads SGHAT; CDR2 reads FQDESV (reference sequence). The CDR3 nucleotides are TGTGCCAGCAGCTTAGAATCTCGAGTGCTAGGCGTCACCGGGGAGCTGTTTTTT. Translated: CASSLESRVLGVTGELFF. The variable domain in full, with the rest retrieved from reference TRBV11-1 and TRBJ2-2, is EAEVAQSPRYKITEKSQAVAFWCDPISGHATLYWYRQILGQGPELLVQFQDESVVDDSQLPKDRFSAERLKGVDSTLKIQPAELGDSAMYLCASSLESRVLGVTGELFFGEGSRLTVL.

There are many counts of this clonotype. This chain uses TRBV27 with TRBJ2-3; D remains unclear. Trimming stripped 1 base from V and 2 bases from J, with 10 bases between. From germline, CDR1 is MNHEY and CDR2 SMNVEV (reference sequence). The CDR3 totals 15 residues. CDR3 DNA sequence: TGTGCCAGCAGTTTATGGCCCGGATTCACAGATACGCAGTATTTT. Protein sequence: CASSLWPGFTDTQYF.

This clonotype was seen a few times. The chain carries TRBV4-1 and TRBJ2-1; the D gene is possibly TRBD2 (6 bases). CDR1 and CDR2 (germline): MGHRA, YSYEKL. Trimming cost V 1 base and J 7 bases, with 20 bases left between them. This CDR3 is 17 amino acids long. This CDR3 reads CASSQGLARVERNEQFF. The CDR3 DNA reads TGCGCCAGCAGCCAAGGTCTAGCGCGGGTCGAGCGAAATGAGCAGTTCTTC.

The V and J genes are TRBV5-6 and TRBJ1-5; D uncertain. CDR3 length equals 15 residues. Germline values: CDR1 SGHDT, CDR2 YYEEEE. The V and J ends lost 2 bases and 0 bases respectively, with 9 bases between them. The CDR3 sequence is CASSFRWASNQPQHF. In DNA form, the CDR3 reads TGTGCCAGCAGCTTTAGATGGGCTAGCAATCAGCCCCAGCATTTT.

This clonotype has a count of ten or more. This rearrangement joins TRBV20-1 to TRBJ2-3; the D is unclear. This CDR3 region has 13 residues. V dropped 4 bases and J dropped 2 bases, with 10 bases sitting between them. Germline V gene data show CDR1 as DFQATT and CDR2 as SNEGSKA (reference sequence). As DNA, the CDR3 is TGCAGTGCTATTGAGTCCCTCACAGATACGCAGTATTTT. This sequence encodes CSAIESLTDTQYF.

This clonotype was counted a few times. The V call is TRBV4-1, the J call TRBJ2-3, with D perhaps being TRBD1 or TRBD2 (7 bases each). Germline CDR1 reads MGHRA; CDR2 reads YSYEKL. The CDR3 is 16 amino acids. V was shortened by 0 bases and J by 2 bases, with 12 bases between the two germline ends. CDR3 nucleotide sequence: TGCGCCAGCAGCCAAGAAGCGGGACAGCTCACAGATACGCAGTATTTT. It specifies CASSQEAGQLTDTQYF.

In its sample, this clonotype was seen many times. The genes are TRBV25-1 and TRBJ1-5; D is unclear. Trimming pared 2 bases from V and 4 bases from J, leaving 6 bases between. The CDR3 consists of 13 residues. The V gene's germline CDR1 is MGHDK and CDR2 SYGVNS. The CDR3, as DNA: TGTGCCAGCAGTGAACTAGGTAATCAGCCCCAGCATTTT. This encodes CASSELGNQPQHF.

The chain carries TRBV7-2 and TRBJ1-3; 8 positions match TRBD1. V dropped 4 bases and J dropped 2; count of bases not matched to a gene: 4. The CDR3 runs 15 residues. Germline CDR1 and CDR2: SGHTA and FQGNSA. This CDR3 is CASSSDRVTGNTIYF. CDR3 nucleotide sequence: TGTGCCAGCAGCTCGGACAGGGTAACTGGAAACACCATATATTTT.

This clonotype was counted between two and nine times. The chain has TRBV4-2 and TRBJ1-5; D is ambiguous. Trimming pared 1 base from V and 9 bases from J, leaving 13 bases between. CDR1 LGHNA and CDR2 YNFKEQ come from the germline V gene. The CDR3 spans 14 residues. Here the CDR3 DNA reads TGTGCCAGCAGCCAAGGCCCTTCTTGGTTGCCCCAGCATTTT. Residues: CASSQGPSWLPQHF.

In its sample, this clonotype was seen many times. Written as DNA, the CDR3 is TGCAGTGCTAGACCGGGACTCGGGGACGATGAGCAGTTCTTC. Translating it yields CSARPGLGDDEQFF. This chain links TRBV20-1 with TRBJ2-1; the D gene is possibly TRBD2 (6 bases). Germline assignment: CDR1 DFQATT and CDR2 SNEGSKA (reference sequence). This CDR3 comprises 14 residues. V was clipped by 2 bases and J by 8 bases, with 16 bases between them.

This clonotype was recorded at least ten times. The chain couples TRBV27 to TRBJ2-1; TRBD2 might be the D (6 bases). The CDR3 sequence is 16 residues long. The V end was cut by 3 bases, the J end by 2 bases, with 14 bases between. CDR1 and CDR2 from the germline V gene are MNHEY and SMNVEV (reference sequence). CDR3 in DNA: TGTGCCAGCAGTTTGATGGGAGGCCCAGCCTACAATGAGCAGTTCTTC. It encodes CASSLMGGPAYNEQFF.

The V call is TRBV3-1, the J call TRBJ2-5; D ambiguous. Trimming left V 3 bases short and J 2 bases short, with 4 bases between. This CDR3 is built from 12 residues. CDR1 is LGHDT, CDR2 YNNKEL, per germline (reference sequence). CDR3 bases: TGTGCCAGCAGCCACTTGCAAGAGACCCAGTACTTC. As protein: CASSHLQETQYF.